This T cell receptor beta chain was found in a study of T cells after yellow fever vaccination. The CDR3 is made up of 16 amino acids. Trimming took off 1 base at V and 2 bases at J, with 12 bases between the two ends. Germline V lookup: CDR1 LNHNV, CDR2 YYDKDF (reference sequence). TCRdb re-derived calls from the 5' RACE reads in MiXCR, one entry per CDR3 protein. In the table there are about 340,000 distinct CDR3 sequences, about an eighth of which are singletons. This clonotype showed up just a few times. Its antigen is not known. The study, taken as a whole, reports: At 95% to 97% for CD4 and roughly 87% for CD8, most primary-vaccination clones showed up again after the booster.

This TCR was sampled from a man younger than 35 who received the YFV17D yellow fever vaccine. The material was CD4+ T cells sorted from PBMCs, obtained 15 days after the yellow fever booster vaccination. V usage is TRBV15 and J usage is TRBJ2-1; D unclear. CDR3: CATSRAVTSAYNEQFF. Written as DNA, the CDR3 is TGTGCCACCAGCAGAGCTGTGACAAGTGCCTACAATGAGCAGTTCTTC.